Listed here are 2 T cell receptor beta chains from one sample, sequenced in a study of siplizumab effects on memory and regulatory T cells. TCRdb's table, derived via immunoSEQ multiplex PCR, lists solely in-frame clones and lacks some. The profile shows approximately 50,000 clones, 85% to 95% of them singletons. The sequencing sample was made of CD8+ T cells sorted from blood. These receptors came from a human donor in good health.

This clone was counted a single time. The genes are TRBV7-9 and TRBJ1-5, with D uncertain. V was clipped by 2 bases and J by 6 bases, with 5 bases between them. Germline CDR1 reads SEHNR; CDR2 reads FQNEAQ (reference sequence). The CDR3 spans 12 residues. The CDR3 DNA follows: TGTGCCAGCAGCTTATGGAGTCAGCCCCAGCATTTT. Translating gives CASSLWSQPQHF.

This chain uses TRBV4-1 with TRBJ1-5; D is perhaps TRBD1 (6 bases). The CDR3 consists of 14 residues. Germline-derived CDR1 and CDR2 are MGHRA and YSYEKL. V was cut by 2 bases and J by 3 bases, with 8 bases left in between. Here the CDR3 reads CASSQRQVNQPQHF. The CDR3 nucleotides read TGCGCCAGCAGCCAAAGACAGGTCAATCAGCCCCAGCATTTT.